These T cell receptor beta chains were read from a single sample in a study of cytomegalovirus exposure and HLA in healthy donors. Clones were sequenced by immunoSEQ multiplex PCR, and TCRdb holds only the in-frame ones, with some missing. The data hold over 35,000 clones, with 50% to 75% observed a single time. Sequencing was performed on PBMCs. The source of these receptors is a human donor in good health. Each CDR3 is given with its conserved first and last residue. The D gene is left open where the match is weak. A row's size may be missing; if present it is once, few, many or a size class.

abundance: few
d_gene: -
v_gene: TRBV7-9
j_gene: TRBJ2-5
CDR3aa: CASSLVQGGTQYF
CDR3nt: TGTGCCAGCAGCTTAGTGCAGGGTGGGACCCAGTACTTC

abundance: -
d_gene: -
v_gene: TRBV10-3
j_gene: TRBJ2-1
CDR3aa: CAISESGGVAYNEQFF
CDR3nt: TGTGCCATCAGTGAGTCAGGGGGGGTCGCCTACAATGAGCAGTTCTTC

abundance: few
d_gene: TRBD1
v_gene: TRBV5-1
j_gene: TRBJ2-7
CDR3aa: CASSLVRSGQGAYEQYF
CDR3nt: TGCGCCAGCAGCTTGGTAAGGTCGGGACAGGGGGCTTACGAGCAGTACTTC

abundance: -
d_gene: -
v_gene: TRBV14
j_gene: TRBJ1-2
CDR3aa: CASSQGQNYGYTF
CDR3nt: TGTGCCAGCAGCCAAGGACAGAACTATGGCTACACCTTC

abundance: -
d_gene: -
v_gene: TRBV28
j_gene: TRBJ2-5
CDR3aa: CASRMTGQETQYF
CDR3nt: TGTGCCAGCAGGATGACGGGACAAGAGACCCAGTACTTC

abundance: -
d_gene: -
v_gene: TRBV6-4
j_gene: TRBJ2-1
CDR3aa: CASSEFLAGVRDEQFF
CDR3nt: TGTGCCAGCAGTGAATTTCTGGCAGGGGTAAGGGATGAGCAGTTCTTC

abundance: -
d_gene: -
v_gene: TRBV28
j_gene: TRBJ2-1
CDR3aa: CASSFEAVQFF
CDR3nt: TGTGCCAGCAGTTTCGAGGCAGTTCAGTTCTTC

abundance: -
d_gene: -
v_gene: TRBV7-7
j_gene: TRBJ2-5
CDR3aa: CASSLTPGETQYF
CDR3nt: TGTGCCAGCAGCTTAACTCCCGGGGAGACCCAGTACTTC

abundance: -
d_gene: -
v_gene: TRBV10-3
j_gene: TRBJ2-6
CDR3aa: CAISITGPSSGANVLTF
CDR3nt: TGTGCCATCAGTATTACAGGGCCCAGCTCTGGGGCCAACGTCCTGACTTTC

abundance: -
d_gene: TRBD2
v_gene: TRBV4-1
j_gene: TRBJ2-1
CDR3aa: CASSQGLLAGGNEQFF
CDR3nt: TGCGCCAGCAGCCAAGGGCTACTAGCGGGGGGTAATGAGCAGTTCTTC

abundance: -
d_gene: TRBD2
v_gene: TRBV5-1
j_gene: TRBJ2-1
CDR3aa: CASGGGETNEQFF
CDR3nt: TGCGCCAGCGGCGGGGGGGAGACCAATGAGCAGTTCTTC

abundance: -
d_gene: TRBD1
v_gene: TRBV11-2
j_gene: TRBJ2-7
CDR3aa: CASSLQGAAGEQYF
CDR3nt: TGTGCCAGCAGCTTACAGGGGGCCGCGGGCGAGCAGTACTTC

abundance: -
d_gene: TRBD1
v_gene: TRBV2
j_gene: TRBJ2-3
CDR3aa: CASSDSGGMSTDTQYF
CDR3nt: TGTGCCAGCAGTGACTCAGGGGGCATGAGCACAGATACGCAGTATTTT

abundance: -
d_gene: TRBD1
v_gene: TRBV7-2
j_gene: TRBJ1-3
CDR3aa: CASSSGTGGSIGNTIYF
CDR3nt: TGTGCCAGCAGCTCCGGGACAGGGGGTAGTATTGGAAACACCATATATTTT

abundance: -
d_gene: TRBD1
v_gene: TRBV6-4
j_gene: TRBJ1-3
CDR3aa: CASSWTGPSGNTIYF
CDR3nt: TGTGCCAGCAGTTGGACAGGACCCTCTGGAAACACCATATATTTT

abundance: -
d_gene: -
v_gene: TRBV5-4
j_gene: TRBJ2-7
CDR3aa: CASSLDRSEQYF
CDR3nt: TGTGCCAGCAGCTTGGACCGGTCGGAGCAGTACTTC

abundance: -
d_gene: TRBD1
v_gene: TRBV18
j_gene: TRBJ1-6
CDR3aa: CASSPGQGFGSPLHF
CDR3nt: TGTGCCAGCTCCCCGGGACAGGGGTTCGGTTCACCCCTCCACTTT

abundance: -
d_gene: -
v_gene: TRBV7-9
j_gene: TRBJ2-5
CDR3aa: CASSLGVTGSRRETQYF
CDR3nt: TGTGCCAGCAGCTTAGGAGTCACAGGGTCGAGGAGAGAGACCCAGTACTTC

abundance: once
d_gene: TRBD1
v_gene: TRBV29-1
j_gene: TRBJ1-3
CDR3aa: CSVDRGLDSGNTIYF
CDR3nt: TGCAGCGTGGACAGGGGGCTTGACTCTGGAAACACCATATATTTT

abundance: few
d_gene: TRBD1
v_gene: TRBV7-2
j_gene: TRBJ2-7
CDR3aa: CASSFRDRAREQYF
CDR3nt: TGTGCCAGCAGCTTCCGGGACAGGGCACGCGAGCAGTACTTC

abundance: -
d_gene: -
v_gene: TRBV18
j_gene: TRBJ2-5
CDR3aa: CASSFTVLAGAETQYF
CDR3nt: TGTGCCAGCTCCTTCACGGTACTAGCTGGTGCGGAGACCCAGTACTTC

abundance: -
d_gene: -
v_gene: TRBV10-1
j_gene: TRBJ1-2
CDR3aa: CASSESRGGGYGYTF
CDR3nt: TGCGCCAGCAGTGAGTCAAGGGGTGGTGGCTATGGCTACACCTTC

abundance: few
d_gene: TRBD2
v_gene: TRBV10-3
j_gene: TRBJ2-1
CDR3aa: CAIRNAVAGDHNEQFF
CDR3nt: TGTGCCATCAGGAATGCCGTAGCGGGGGACCACAATGAGCAGTTCTTC

abundance: -
d_gene: -
v_gene: TRBV6-1
j_gene: TRBJ2-5
CDR3aa: CATVRGQQETQYF
CDR3nt: TGTGCCACTGTCCGTGGACAGCAAGAGACCCAGTACTTC

abundance: -
d_gene: TRBD1
v_gene: TRBV28
j_gene: TRBJ1-2
CDR3aa: CASRYGQGFDYGYTF
CDR3nt: TGTGCCAGCAGATATGGACAGGGGTTTGACTATGGCTACACCTTC

abundance: -
d_gene: -
v_gene: TRBV5-1
j_gene: TRBJ2-5
CDR3aa: CASSFGQLVQETQYF
CDR3nt: TGCGCCAGCAGCTTCGGACAGCTAGTCCAAGAGACCCAGTACTTC

abundance: once
d_gene: -
v_gene: TRBV2
j_gene: TRBJ2-1
CDR3aa: CASRGRLTVNEQFF
CDR3nt: TGTGCCAGCAGAGGCCGACTAACCGTGAATGAGCAGTTCTTC

abundance: few
d_gene: -
v_gene: TRBV4-2
j_gene: TRBJ2-2
CDR3aa: CASSPSLGAVTGELFF
CDR3nt: TGTGCCAGCAGCCCGTCGCTGGGGGCCGTGACCGGGGAGCTGTTTTTT

abundance: -
d_gene: TRBD1
v_gene: TRBV7-3
j_gene: TRBJ2-3
CDR3aa: CASRPAGQEGHTQYF
CDR3nt: TGTGCCAGCAGGCCGGCGGGACAGGAGGGACATACGCAGTATTTT

abundance: -
d_gene: -
v_gene: TRBV9
j_gene: TRBJ2-5
CDR3aa: CASSQTTQETQYF
CDR3nt: TGTGCCAGCAGCCAGACTACCCAAGAGACCCAGTACTTC

abundance: -
d_gene: -
v_gene: TRBV2
j_gene: TRBJ1-6
CDR3aa: CASSAGGGAKGSPLHF
CDR3nt: TGTGCCAGCAGTGCGGGAGGGGGGGCAAAGGGTTCACCCCTCCACTTT

abundance: few
d_gene: TRBD1
v_gene: TRBV7-8
j_gene: TRBJ2-3
CDR3aa: CASSLDQGVWDTQYF
CDR3nt: TGTGCCAGCAGCTTAGACCAGGGGGTGTGGGATACGCAGTATTTT

abundance: -
d_gene: -
v_gene: TRBV28
j_gene: TRBJ2-7
CDR3aa: CASSLWSVVPRDEQYF
CDR3nt: TGTGCCAGCAGTTTATGGTCGGTAGTGCCGAGGGACGAGCAGTACTTC

abundance: -
d_gene: TRBD1
v_gene: TRBV18
j_gene: TRBJ1-1
CDR3aa: CASSAGTGNTEAFF
CDR3nt: TGTGCCAGCTCAGCCGGGACAGGGAACACTGAAGCTTTCTTT

abundance: few
d_gene: TRBD1
v_gene: TRBV30
j_gene: TRBJ2-7
CDR3aa: CAWTRQGAGEQYF
CDR3nt: TGTGCCTGGACCCGTCAGGGGGCGGGGGAGCAGTACTTC

abundance: -
d_gene: -
v_gene: TRBV5-1
j_gene: TRBJ2-5
CDR3aa: CASSSFGGVGETQYF
CDR3nt: TGCGCCAGCAGCAGTTTCGGCGGGGTTGGGGAGACCCAGTACTTC

abundance: -
d_gene: -
v_gene: TRBV5-4
j_gene: TRBJ2-7
CDR3aa: CASSLDRQPLWYF
CDR3nt: TGTGCCAGCAGCTTGGACAGGCAGCCCCTATGGTACTTC

abundance: -
d_gene: -
v_gene: TRBV18
j_gene: TRBJ1-2
CDR3aa: CASSPPPDQQGYGYTF
CDR3nt: TGTGCCAGCTCACCACCCCCAGATCAGCAGGGCTATGGCTACACCTTC

abundance: -
d_gene: -
v_gene: TRBV13
j_gene: TRBJ2-3
CDR3aa: CASSHRTARDTQYF
CDR3nt: TGTGCCAGCAGCCACCGGACAGCCAGAGATACGCAGTATTTT

abundance: -
d_gene: TRBD2
v_gene: TRBV28
j_gene: TRBJ2-7
CDR3aa: CASRAGGLEQYF
CDR3nt: TGTGCCAGTCGAGCGGGGGGGCTCGAGCAGTACTTC

abundance: once
d_gene: TRBD2
v_gene: TRBV29-1
j_gene: TRBJ2-7
CDR3aa: CSVDGSGGHVREQYF
CDR3nt: TGCAGCGTTGATGGTAGCGGGGGTCACGTTCGCGAGCAGTACTTC

abundance: few
d_gene: -
v_gene: TRBV6-5
j_gene: TRBJ2-7
CDR3aa: CASSPSSRYEQYF
CDR3nt: TGTGCCAGCAGTCCGTCCTCTAGATACGAGCAGTACTTC

abundance: -
d_gene: TRBD1
v_gene: TRBV6-5
j_gene: TRBJ1-2
CDR3aa: CASSYTYRGEGYTF
CDR3nt: TGTGCCAGCAGTTACACCTACAGGGGTGAAGGCTACACCTTC

abundance: -
d_gene: TRBD2
v_gene: TRBV11-2
j_gene: TRBJ2-3
CDR3aa: CASRAGSTDTQYF
CDR3nt: TGTGCCAGCAGAGCGGGGTCCACAGATACGCAGTATTTT

abundance: -
d_gene: -
v_gene: TRBV15
j_gene: TRBJ2-5
CDR3aa: CATSRRGGRKETQYF
CDR3nt: TGTGCCACCAGCAGAAGAGGGGGACGGAAAGAGACCCAGTACTTC

abundance: -
d_gene: TRBD1
v_gene: TRBV7-8
j_gene: TRBJ2-2
CDR3aa: CASSLGEGARTGELFF
CDR3nt: TGTGCCAGCAGCTTGGGAGAGGGGGCGAGGACCGGGGAGCTGTTTTTT

abundance: -
d_gene: TRBD1
v_gene: TRBV6-5
j_gene: TRBJ1-6
CDR3aa: CASRIPDRASPLHF
CDR3nt: TGTGCCAGCAGGATTCCGGACAGGGCTTCACCCCTCCACTTT

abundance: -
d_gene: -
v_gene: TRBV6-1
j_gene: TRBJ1-6
CDR3aa: CASSPEISYNSPLHF
CDR3nt: TGTGCCAGCAGTCCAGAAATCTCCTATAATTCACCCCTCCACTTT

abundance: -
d_gene: -
v_gene: TRBV19
j_gene: TRBJ1-4
CDR3aa: CASRTRGSNEKLFF
CDR3nt: TGTGCCAGTAGGACAAGGGGATCTAATGAAAAACTGTTTTTT

abundance: -
d_gene: TRBD1
v_gene: TRBV7-2
j_gene: TRBJ2-7
CDR3aa: CASSLSEGAQYF
CDR3nt: TGTGCCAGCAGCTTGAGTGAGGGGGCGCAGTACTTC

abundance: -
d_gene: TRBD1
v_gene: TRBV2
j_gene: TRBJ1-1
CDR3aa: CASRDRGSEAFF
CDR3nt: TGTGCCAGCAGGGACAGGGGGTCTGAAGCTTTCTTT

abundance: few
d_gene: -
v_gene: TRBV2
j_gene: TRBJ1-2
CDR3aa: CASSGAGLNYGYTF
CDR3nt: TGTGCCAGCAGTGGGGCAGGTCTGAACTATGGCTACACCTTC

abundance: -
d_gene: -
v_gene: TRBV5-4
j_gene: TRBJ1-1
CDR3aa: CASSSGQQMNTEAFF
CDR3nt: TGTGCCAGCAGCTCAGGACAGCAAATGAACACTGAAGCTTTCTTT

abundance: -
d_gene: TRBD2
v_gene: TRBV7-2
j_gene: TRBJ2-5
CDR3aa: CASSFQRGGQETQYF
CDR3nt: TGTGCCAGCAGCTTCCAGCGGGGGGGTCAAGAGACCCAGTACTTC

abundance: -
d_gene: TRBD1
v_gene: TRBV30
j_gene: TRBJ1-2
CDR3aa: CAWGPLGQGGWRGYTF
CDR3nt: TGTGCCTGGGGCCCCCTAGGACAGGGCGGGTGGCGTGGCTACACCTTC

abundance: -
d_gene: -
v_gene: TRBV30
j_gene: TRBJ1-6
CDR3aa: CAWSGKIQGQLRYSPLHF
CDR3nt: TGTGCCTGGAGCGGCAAAATTCAGGGTCAGCTAAGGTATTCACCCCTCCACTTT

abundance: -
d_gene: -
v_gene: TRBV1
j_gene: TRBJ2-5
CDR3aa: CTSISIPSSEEETQYF
CDR3nt: TGCACCAGCATCAGCATCCCCTCTAGCGAGGAAGAGACCCAGTACTTC

abundance: once
d_gene: TRBD1
v_gene: TRBV5-1
j_gene: TRBJ2-7
CDR3aa: CASSLAGQTPYEQYF
CDR3nt: TGCGCCAGCAGCTTGGCGGGACAGACGCCCTACGAGCAGTACTTC

abundance: few
d_gene: -
v_gene: TRBV29-1
j_gene: TRBJ2-5
CDR3aa: CSVEGRPGETQYF
CDR3nt: TGCAGCGTTGAAGGCCGTCCAGGGGAGACCCAGTACTTC